This TCR beta chain was documented in a study of metastatic and nonmetastatic thyroid tumors. Turning to the study itself: Repertoire comparison spanned blood and tumor or nodule tissue of malignant and benign thyroid patients.

As originally analysed: A distant-metastasis classifier for papillary thyroid cancer was built using CDR3 differences across clinicopathological groups. TCRdb reprocessed the PCR reads using MiXCR. TCRdb, not the authors, supplied the V and J calls. The sample consists of 35,000 or so clones, 18% of them appearing once. Germline CDR1 KGHDR, CDR2 SFDVKD. The trim removed 4 bases at V and 5 bases at J, leaving 9 bases unmatched. The CDR3 length is 16 residues. Patients had received no treatment of any kind before thyroid surgery. This clone was found many times. The V call is TRBV24-1, the J call TRBJ2-1; 8 bases map to TRBD1. Sequenced: blood. The clonotype comes from a male donor with papillary thyroid cancer or a benign thyroid nodule (not recorded which). Some clones in this sample may be carry-over from other donors' samples. The CDR3 nucleotides are TGTGCCACCAGTGACATAGGGACAGGCCCAGACAATGAGCAGTTCTTC. Its translation: CATSDIGTGPDNEQFF.